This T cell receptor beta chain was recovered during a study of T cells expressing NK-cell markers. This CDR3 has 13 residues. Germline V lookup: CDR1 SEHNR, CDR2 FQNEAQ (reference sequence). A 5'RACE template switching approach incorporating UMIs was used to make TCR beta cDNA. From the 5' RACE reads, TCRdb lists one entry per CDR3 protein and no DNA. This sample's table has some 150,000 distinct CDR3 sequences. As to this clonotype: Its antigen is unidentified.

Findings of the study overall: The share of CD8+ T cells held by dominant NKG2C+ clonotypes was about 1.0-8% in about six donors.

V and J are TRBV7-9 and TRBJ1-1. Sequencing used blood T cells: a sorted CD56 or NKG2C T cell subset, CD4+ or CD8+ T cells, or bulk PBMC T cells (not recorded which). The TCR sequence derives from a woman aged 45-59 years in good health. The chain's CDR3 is CASSFVANTEAFF.